One and the same sample provided the 23 T cell receptor beta chains below, sequenced in a study of T cells in Graves' hyperthyroidism and ophthalmopathy. The investigators amplified TCR beta CDR3 regions from RNA transcripts. With the HTBI primer set, the TCR CDR3 went through a first round of RT-PCR. MiXCR was run by TCRdb on the multiplex PCR reads, yielding one entry per CDR3 protein. The sample includes about 380,000 distinct CDR3 sequences, around 15% of them seen just once. Sequenced: blood. Receptors originate from a woman aged 25 to 39 with Graves' ophthalmopathy.

This clonotype was found many times. The V and J genes are TRBV28 and TRBJ1-2, with a tentative D call TRBD1 (5 bases). V lost 7 bases to trimming and J lost 2 bases, with 11 bases between them. The CDR3 is 13 residues long. Germline V gives CDR1 MDHEN, CDR2 SYDVKM. In nucleotides, the CDR3 is TGTGCCAGCACAGGACGGGGGAACTATGGCTACACCTTC. Its protein product is CASTGRGNYGYTF.

This clonotype was detected many times. This chain uses TRBV3-1 with TRBJ2-1, with 12 positions matching TRBD2. Trimming cost V 1 base and J 0 bases; bases outside gene matches: 16. Germline values: CDR1 LGHDT, CDR2 YNNKEL (reference sequence). CDR3 length equals 22 residues. CDR3 loop: CASSQGEMPGLAGLSSYNEQFF. The CDR3 nucleotides read TGTGCCAGCAGCCAAGGGGAAATGCCGGGACTAGCGGGTTTGAGCTCCTACAATGAGCAGTTCTTC.

V and J are TRBV5-6 and TRBJ2-7, with 9 bases lining up with TRBD1. This CDR3 is built from 12 residues. CDR1 and CDR2 from the germline V gene are SGHDT and YYEEEE. Trimming removed 3 bases from V and 6 bases from J; junction bases left unmatched: 1. This chain's CDR3 is CASSWTGAEQYF. The CDR3 bases are TGTGCCAGCAGCTGGACAGGGGCCGAGCAGTACTTC.

This clonotype was observed many times. A read error may produce the germline difference seen at one junction end. This chain links TRBV28 with TRBJ2-5; D gene unclear. The V gene's germline CDR1 is MDHEN and CDR2 SYDVKM. This CDR3 region has 11 residues. DNA of the CDR3: TGTGCCAGCAGTTCTAGGAGCAGTCGAAACTTC. Translating it yields CASSSRSSRNF.

With regard to this clonotype: At one of its ends the junction is not consistent with the germline gene, which may arise from a read error. The chain recombines TRBV6-1 with TRBJ2-7, with 10 bases that match TRBD2. The germline V gene has CDR1 MNHNS and CDR2 SASEGT. This CDR3 has 14 amino acids. The CDR3 nucleotides read TGTGCCAGCAGCGACAGCGGGGGGGCCTACGAGCAGCACTTC. Translation gives CASSDSGGAYEQHF.

This clonotype was counted a few times. The rearrangement uses TRBV9 and TRBJ1-1, with a tentative D call TRBD1 (6 bases). Trimming took off 0 bases at V and 4 bases at J, with 13 bases between the two ends. The V gene's germline CDR1 is SGDLS and CDR2 YYNGEE. This CDR3 contains 15 residues. This CDR3 reads CASSVGGGRSTEAFF. CDR3 nucleotide sequence: TGTGCCAGCAGCGTAGGGGGGGGCCGCAGCACTGAAGCTTTCTTT. The full variable domain, rest sourced from reference TRBV9 and TRBJ1-1, is DSGVTQTPKHLITATGQRVTLRCSPRSGDLSVYWYQQSLDQGLQFLIQYYNGEERAKGNILERFSAQQFPDLHSELNLSSLELGDSALYFCASSVGGGRSTEAFFGQGTRLTVV.

This clonotype has just a few counts. The chain couples TRBV3-1 to TRBJ2-2, with D possibly being TRBD1 (6 bases). The ends were cut back, 1 base at V and 3 bases at J, with 12 bases in the middle. The germline V gene has CDR1 LGHDT and CDR2 YNNKEL (reference sequence). The CDR3 is 16 residues long. The CDR3 DNA reads as TGTGCCAGCAGCCAAGGGGCAGAGGGGGACACCGGGGAGCTGTTTTTT. Translated, it gives CASSQGAEGDTGELFF. Full variable domain (remainder filled in from reference TRBV3-1 and TRBJ2-2): DTAVSQTPKYLVTQMGNDKSIKCEQNLGHDTMYWYKQDSKKFLKIMFSYNNKELIINETVPNRFSPKSPDKAHLNLHINSLELGDSAVYFCASSQGAEGDTGELFFGEGSRLTVL.

This clonotype occurred many times. The V and J genes are TRBV28 and TRBJ1-2, with D possibly being TRBD1 (5 bases). The CDR3 runs 13 residues. The V end was cut by 3 bases, the J end by 0 bases, with 5 bases between. Germline CDR1 MDHEN, CDR2 SYDVKM. The CDR3 reads CASSLDTNYGYTF. CDR3 in DNA: TGTGCCAGCAGTTTGGACACTAACTATGGCTACACCTTC.

This clonotype was recorded many times. This chain connects TRBV7-9 to TRBJ2-7; 7 bases fit TRBD1. CDR3 size: 13 residues. The germline V gene has CDR1 SEHNR and CDR2 FQNEAQ (reference sequence). V was clipped by 4 bases and J by 5 bases; unmatched bases: 5. The CDR3 region is CASSSGTVHEQYF. As DNA, the CDR3 is TGTGCCAGCAGCTCCGGGACAGTCCACGAGCAGTACTTC.

This clonotype was detected many times. The chain recombines TRBV7-2 with TRBJ2-7; the D is unclear. Germline assignment: CDR1 SGHTA and CDR2 FQGNSA. There are 16 residues in the CDR3. Deletions cut 2 bases from V and 1 base from J, with 15 bases between. CDR3 DNA: TGTGCCAGCAGCTTAAACGGTGTGACGGTTTCCTACGAGCAGTACTTC. Its translation: CASSLNGVTVSYEQYF.

The rearrangement joins TRBV20-1 to TRBJ2-5; D ambiguous. The CDR3 is 13 residues long. Trimming removed 3 bases at V and 2 bases at J, with 10 bases between. Germline CDR1 reads DFQATT; CDR2 reads SNEGSKA (reference sequence). CDR3 bases: TGCAGTGCTAGTGCCCTGGGACAAGAGACCCAGTACTTC. This encodes CSASALGQETQYF.

This chain connects TRBV15 to TRBJ1-3; D might be TRBD1 (5 bases). With 1 base removed from V and 1 base from J, the gap between germline ends came to 26 bases. Looked up from germline, CDR1 is LNHNV and CDR2 is YYDKDF (reference sequence). CDR3 size: 21 residues. CDR3: CATSRVILGEVGPLSGNTIYF. The CDR3 coding sequence is TGTGCCACCAGCAGAGTAATATTGGGGGAGGTCGGACCGCTATCTGGAAACACCATATATTTT. Full variable domain (missing parts from reference TRBV15 and TRBJ1-3): DAMVIQNPRYQVTQFGKPVTLSCSQTLNHNVMYWYQQKSSQAPKLLFHYYDKDFNNEADTPDNFQSRRPNTSFCFLDIRSPGLGDTAMYLCATSRVILGEVGPLSGNTIYFGEGSWLTVV.

V usage is TRBV5-1 and J usage is TRBJ2-5, with D unresolved. The V end lost 9 bases, the J end lost 2 bases, and 17 bases lay between the germline ends. This CDR3 region has 14 residues. Germline values: CDR1 SGHRS, CDR2 YFSETQ. The CDR3 spells CATVVGSCQETQYF. The DNA for the CDR3 is TGCGCCACCGTCGTCGGTAGCTGTCAAGAGACCCAGTACTTC.

This clonotype was observed many times. The rearrangement joins TRBV5-1 to TRBJ2-1, with TRBD2 identical over 10 bases. CDR3 length equals 16 residues. The J segment lost 4 bases and the V segment lost 4 bases, leaving 8 bases of the junction unmatched. The V gene's germline CDR1 is SGHRS and CDR2 YFSETQ. The CDR3 bases are TGCGCCAGCAGCCTTCCTCTAGCGGGGGAGTACAATGAGCAGTTCTTC. This sequence encodes CASSLPLAGEYNEQFF.

This clonotype was detected many times. The chain recombines TRBV5-1 with TRBJ2-1; D ambiguous. The CDR3 loop spans 15 amino acids. Germline CDR1 SGHRS, CDR2 YFSETQ. V lost 6 bases and J lost 0, with 13 bases in between. This CDR3 is CASIVDGSSYNEQFF. The CDR3 coding sequence is TGCGCCAGCATAGTAGATGGCAGCTCCTACAATGAGCAGTTCTTC.

This clonotype showed up many times. The genes are TRBV7-6 and TRBJ2-1, with 7 bases that match TRBD1. Germline-derived CDR1 and CDR2 are SGHVS and FNYEAQ. Trimming removed 2 bases from V and 10 bases from J; junction bases left unmatched: 5. The CDR3 has 13 residues. The CDR3 protein is CASSLRGGREQFF. The CDR3 DNA reads as TGTGCCAGCAGCTTAAGAGGGGGCAGGGAGCAGTTCTTC.

The rearrangement uses TRBV15 and TRBJ2-7; TRBD1 aligns across 9 bases. CDR1 and CDR2 (germline): LNHNV, YYDKDF (reference sequence). The CDR3 spans 15 residues. V dropped 0 bases and J dropped 7; count of bases not matched to a gene: 7. The CDR3 coding sequence is TGTGCCACCAGCAGAGAAACAGGGGGCCTGGGGGAGCAGTACTTC. This gives the protein CATSRETGGLGEQYF. Together with reference TRBV15 and TRBJ2-7, the CDR3 gives the full variable domain: DAMVIQNPRYQVTQFGKPVTLSCSQTLNHNVMYWYQQKSSQAPKLLFHYYDKDFNNEADTPDNFQSRRPNTSFCFLDIRSPGLGDTAMYLCATSRETGGLGEQYFGPGTRLTVT.

There are a few counts of this clonotype. CDR3 amino acids: CASSATTSVEQYF. The CDR3 DNA reads TGTGCCAGCAGTGCGACTACCTCAGTTGAGCAGTACTTC. The gene calls are TRBV2 and TRBJ2-7, with D perhaps matching TRBD2 (5 bases). V was cut by 4 bases and J by 7 bases, with 14 bases left in between. Germline V gene data show CDR1 as SNHLY and CDR2 as FYNNEI. There are 13 residues in the CDR3.

This clonotype was seen ten or more times. The chain couples TRBV25-1 to TRBJ2-7; D remains unclear. Germline V gene sequence: CDR1 MGHDK, CDR2 SYGVNS. This CDR3 is 12 amino acids long. V was pared by 1 base and J by 3 bases, with 4 bases between. The CDR3: CASSELDYEQYF. The CDR3 DNA reads TGTGCCAGCAGTGAATTGGACTACGAGCAGTACTTC.

This clonotype was counted at least ten times. V is TRBV6-6 and J is TRBJ1-6, with D uncertain. V was clipped by 0 bases and J by 1 base, with 13 bases between them. The germline V gene has CDR1 MNHNY and CDR2 SVGAGI (reference sequence). The CDR3 covers 18 residues. This CDR3 reads CASSYSNSRPSYNSPLHF. CDR3 DNA sequence: TGTGCCAGCAGTTACTCGAATAGCCGTCCGTCCTATAATTCACCCCTCCACTTT.

This chain connects TRBV19 to TRBJ2-3; 8 positions match TRBD1. J gave up 1 base and V 7 bases, and 13 bases lay outside the gene matches. The CDR3 is 17 residues long. Germline lookup yields CDR1 LNHDA and CDR2 SQIVND (reference sequence). This CDR3 reads CASTNRAGQGRTDTQYF. For the CDR3, the DNA is TGTGCCAGTACCAACAGGGCTGGACAGGGCCGCACAGATACGCAGTATTTT.

This clonotype was counted ten times or more. The rearrangement links TRBV20-1 to TRBJ2-7; D may be TRBD1 (6 bases). Germline CDR1 DFQATT, CDR2 SNEGSKA (reference sequence). The V gene lost 3 bases and the J gene lost 3 bases, with 15 bases spanning the gap. The CDR3 totals 14 residues. The chain's CDR3 is CSARRDKLRYEQYF. In nucleotides, the CDR3 is TGCAGTGCTAGGAGGGACAAACTCCGCTACGAGCAGTACTTC.

The CDR3 sequence is CAISESPNYGYTF. CDR3 nucleotides: TGTGCCATCAGTGAGTCCCCTAACTATGGCTACACCTTC. J is TRBJ1-2 and V is TRBV10-3, with D unclear. Germline V gene lookup returns CDR1 ENHRY and CDR2 SYGVKD. Trimming stripped 0 bases from V and 0 bases from J, with 2 bases between. The CDR3 runs to 13 residues.